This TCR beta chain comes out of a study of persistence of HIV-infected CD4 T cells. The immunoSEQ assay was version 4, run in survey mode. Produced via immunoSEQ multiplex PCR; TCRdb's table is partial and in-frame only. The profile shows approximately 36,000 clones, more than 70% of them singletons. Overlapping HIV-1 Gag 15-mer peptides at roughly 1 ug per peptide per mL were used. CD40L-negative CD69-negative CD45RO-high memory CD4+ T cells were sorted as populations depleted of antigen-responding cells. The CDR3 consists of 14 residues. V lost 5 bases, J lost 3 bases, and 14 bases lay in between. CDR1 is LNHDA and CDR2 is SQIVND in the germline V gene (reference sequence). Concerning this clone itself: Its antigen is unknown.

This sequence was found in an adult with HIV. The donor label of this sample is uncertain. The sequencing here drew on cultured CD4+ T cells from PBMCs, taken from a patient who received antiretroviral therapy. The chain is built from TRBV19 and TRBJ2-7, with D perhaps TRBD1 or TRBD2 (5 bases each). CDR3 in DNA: TGTGCCAGTAGTCCTCCCGGGGCCCTCTACGAGCAGTACTTC. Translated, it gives CASSPPGALYEQYF. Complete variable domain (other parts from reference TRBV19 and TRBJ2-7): DGGITQSPKYLFRKEGQNVTLSCEQNLNHDAMYWYRQDPGQGLRLIYYSQIVNDFQKGDIAEGYSVSREKKESFPLTVTSAQKNPTAFYLCASSPPGALYEQYFGPGTRLTVT.